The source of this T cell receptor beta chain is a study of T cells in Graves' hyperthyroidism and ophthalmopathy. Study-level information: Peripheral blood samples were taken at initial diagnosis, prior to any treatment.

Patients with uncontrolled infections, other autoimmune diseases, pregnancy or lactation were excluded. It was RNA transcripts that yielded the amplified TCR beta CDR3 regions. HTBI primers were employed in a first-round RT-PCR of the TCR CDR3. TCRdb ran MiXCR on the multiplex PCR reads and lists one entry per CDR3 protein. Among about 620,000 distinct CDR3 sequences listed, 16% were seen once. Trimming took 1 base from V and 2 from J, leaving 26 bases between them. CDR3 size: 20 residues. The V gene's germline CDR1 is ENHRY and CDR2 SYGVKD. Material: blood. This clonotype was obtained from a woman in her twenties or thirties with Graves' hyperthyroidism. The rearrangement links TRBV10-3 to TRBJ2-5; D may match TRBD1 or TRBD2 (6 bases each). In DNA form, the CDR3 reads TGTGCCATCAGTGAGTTGGGAGGAGGTCCTTATACGGGGGCTCAAGAGACCCAGTACTTC. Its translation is CAISELGGGPYTGAQETQYF.